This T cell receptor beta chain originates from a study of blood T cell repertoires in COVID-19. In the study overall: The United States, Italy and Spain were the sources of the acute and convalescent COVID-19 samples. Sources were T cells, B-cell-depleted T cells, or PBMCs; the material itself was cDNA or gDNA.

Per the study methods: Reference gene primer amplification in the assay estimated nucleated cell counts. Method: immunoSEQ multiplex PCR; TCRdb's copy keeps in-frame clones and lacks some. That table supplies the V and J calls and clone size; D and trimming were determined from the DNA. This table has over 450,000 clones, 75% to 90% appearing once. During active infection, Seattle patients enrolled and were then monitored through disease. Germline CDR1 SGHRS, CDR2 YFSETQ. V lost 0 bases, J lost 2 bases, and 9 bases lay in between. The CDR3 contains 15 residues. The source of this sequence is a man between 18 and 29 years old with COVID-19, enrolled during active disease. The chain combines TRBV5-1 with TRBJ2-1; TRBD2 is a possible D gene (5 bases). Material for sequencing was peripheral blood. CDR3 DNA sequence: TGCGCCAGCAGCTTGGATGACTATCCCTACAATGAGCAGTTCTTC. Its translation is CASSLDDYPYNEQFF.